The text below deals with one T cell receptor beta chain. TCRdb reprocessed the RT-PCR reads via MiXCR and lists one record per CDR3 protein. This table has approximately 520,000 distinct CDR3 sequences, 25% appearing once. V was trimmed by 2 bases and J by 7 bases, leaving 9 bases between them. The CDR3 totals 13 residues. CDR1 and CDR2 from the germline V gene are SEHNR and FQNEAQ (reference sequence). The sample belongs to a study of response to subunit inactivated influenza vaccine. The J gene is TRBJ2-4, the V gene TRBV7-9, with D possibly being TRBD2 (5 bases). Here the sequenced sample was CD4+ T cells sorted from PBMCs, taken about 5 days after vaccination. The TCR was taken from a man aged 45-65 years who received an inactivated influenza vaccine. The CDR3 region is CASSLREWNIQYF. In nucleotides, the CDR3 is TGTGCCAGCAGCTTAAGGGAGTGGAACATTCAGTACTTC.